This T cell receptor beta chain was retrieved from a study of cytomegalovirus exposure and HLA in healthy donors. Points from the study as a whole: As was reported, the classifier diagnosed cytomegalovirus status with high specificity and sensitivity. Roughly 170 TCR beta chains were listed as cytomegalovirus-associated. Among TCR beta chains of equal frequency, HLA-associated ones were more clonally expanded in a later analysis. The presence/absence work took it that sequencing depth was about the same across donors.

This PCR relied on a set of 60 Vbeta primers and 13 Jbeta primers. Here immunoSEQ multiplex PCR was the method, and the copy in TCRdb shows in-frame clones only, minus some. Recorded here are approximately 37,000 clones; the top ten clones represent about 6.4%. About this clone: Its antigen is undetermined.

This CDR3 spans 15 amino acids. Germline V gives CDR1 SGHRS, CDR2 YFSETQ. J gave up 1 base and V 0 bases, and 4 bases lay outside the gene matches. The rearrangement links TRBV5-1 to TRBJ2-7; 7 bases are a match to TRBD2. The source is a human donor in good health. Sequences were obtained from PBMCs. Here the CDR3 reads CASSLEAGGSYEQYF. The CDR3 nucleotides read TGCGCCAGCAGCTTGGAGGCCGGGGGGTCCTACGAGCAGTACTTC.